These 24 T cell receptor beta chains were all obtained from the same sample, sequenced in a study of blood T cells in healthy people across ages. For the second PCR, which ran for about 7 to 12 cycles, a sample-barcoded 5' primer and a J-beta primer mix were used. MiXCR, run by TCRdb on the 5' RACE reads, gives a single entry per CDR3 protein. The table shows nearly 800,000 distinct CDR3 sequences, with roughly 25% occurring only once. This same sample was also taken into another study, of T cells of mothers and their children.

Sample: blood. The source of these receptors is a boy aged 5 to 17 in good health.

The chain combines TRBV5-5 with TRBJ2-3; D possibly uses TRBD1 or TRBD2 (5 bases each). V gave up 3 bases and J gave up 6 bases, with 17 bases separating them. Germline V gene sequence: CDR1 SGHKS, CDR2 YYEKEE (reference sequence). The CDR3 consists of 15 residues. CDR3 sequence (DNA): TGTGCCAGCAGCTCGGGACCAACCTCCGGCGATACGCAGTATTTT. Translating it yields CASSSGPTSGDTQYF.

The genes are TRBV5-1 and TRBJ2-1, with 11 bases matching TRBD2. The germline V gene encodes CDR1 SGHRS and CDR2 YFSETQ. Trimming removed 6 bases from V and 13 bases from J; junction bases left unmatched: 9. This CDR3 is built from 13 residues. CDR3 DNA sequence: TGCGCCAGCAAAGGTTCTAGCGGGAGGCAACAGTTCTTC. Protein: CASKGSSGRQQFF. The full variable domain, with the rest looked up from reference TRBV5-1 and TRBJ2-1, is KAGVTQTPRYLIKTRGQQVTLSCSPISGHRSVSWYQQTPGQGLQFLFEYFSETQRNKGNFPGRFSGRQFSNSRSEMNVSTLELGDSALYLCASKGSSGRQQFFGPGTRLTVL.

The chain links TRBV29-1 to TRBJ2-1; D is possibly TRBD2 (5 bases). Germline CDR1 is SQVTM and CDR2 is ANQGSEA. The CDR3 has 12 residues. Trimming cost V 4 bases and J 4 bases, with 8 bases left between them. CDR3 amino acids: CSVGERYNEQFF. Written as DNA, the CDR3 is TGCAGCGTTGGGGAGAGGTACAATGAGCAGTTCTTC.

The chain joins TRBV4-1 to TRBJ1-2; 12 positions agree with TRBD1. V was clipped by 1 base and J by 8 bases; unmatched bases: 8. The CDR3 is 16 residues long. Germline CDR1 and CDR2: MGHRA and YSYEKL. CDR3: CASSQVRGQGARGYTF. The CDR3 region has the DNA TGCGCCAGCAGCCAAGTTAGGGGACAGGGGGCTCGAGGCTACACCTTC.

The chain's CDR3 is CASSTTGVASGANVLTF. In DNA, the CDR3 is TGCGCCAGCAGCACGACGGGGGTGGCCTCTGGGGCCAACGTCCTGACTTTC. V is TRBV5-1 and J is TRBJ2-6, with a possible D match to TRBD2 (6 bases). Trimming cost V 4 bases and J 0 bases, with 14 bases left between them. Germline CDR1 reads SGHRS; CDR2 reads YFSETQ. The CDR3 spans 17 residues.

As to this clonotype: Germline and junction disagree at one end, which may indicate a read error. The chain recombines TRBV29-1 with TRBJ2-1; D unclear. This CDR3 region has 13 residues. CDR1 SQVTM and CDR2 ANQGSEA come from the germline V gene. CDR3 loop: CSVGLSSYNGQFF. The CDR3 DNA reads as TGCAGCGTGGGTCTTAGCTCCTACAATGGGCAGTTCTTC.

This clonotype showed up just a few times. V gene TRBV29-1 combines with J gene TRBJ2-5, with D unresolved. Trimming took 2 bases from V and 0 from J, leaving 7 bases between them. The CDR3 is 13 residues long. Germline V gene lookup returns CDR1 SQVTM and CDR2 ANQGSEA. The CDR3 sequence is CSVEKRNQETQYF. The DNA of the CDR3 is TGCAGCGTTGAAAAGAGGAACCAAGAGACCCAGTACTTC.

V usage is TRBV29-1 and J usage is TRBJ1-2, with a weak D call TRBD1 (5 bases). The CDR3 is made up of 13 amino acids. Germline CDR1 and CDR2: SQVTM and ANQGSEA. The germline V and J ends were trimmed by 6 bases and 4 bases, with 15 bases remaining between them. The CDR3 DNA reads as TGCAGCGTCCGGGGGGTGCTCCGCTATGGCTACACCTTC. Its protein product is CSVRGVLRYGYTF.

This clonotype was seen a few times. CDR3 amino acids: CASSKYPGEGEAFF. The CDR3 DNA is TGTGCCAGCAGCAAGTACCCAGGGGAGGGTGAAGCTTTCTTT. V gene TRBV9 combines with J gene TRBJ1-1; a weak D match, TRBD1 (6 bases). V dropped 4 bases and J dropped 7 bases, with 17 bases sitting between them. This CDR3 is 14 amino acids long. The V gene's germline CDR1 is SGDLS and CDR2 YYNGEE.

As to this clonotype: Relative to the germline gene, one junction end is altered; a read error may explain this. This chain joins TRBV29-1 and TRBJ2-3; perhaps TRBD2 as D (5 bases). Germline CDR1 SQVTM, CDR2 ANQGSEA. CDR3 length: 12 amino acids. CDR3 nucleotides: TGTAGCGTTGTCCCGGGCTCAGATACGCAGTATTTT. Translation: CSVVPGSDTQYF.

This clonotype has just a few counts. V usage is TRBV28 and J usage is TRBJ1-4; D remains unclear. This CDR3 comprises 15 residues. CDR1 is MDHEN, CDR2 SYDVKM, per germline. The V gene lost 5 bases and the J gene lost 5 bases, with 15 bases spanning the gap. CDR3 DNA: TGTGCCAGCAGTCCCCAGGAGCCGGGAAATGAAAAACTGTTTTTT. Protein product: CASSPQEPGNEKLFF.

The chain combines TRBV4-3 with TRBJ1-2; D is unclear. From germline, CDR1 is LGHNA and CDR2 YSLEER. The CDR3 contains 15 residues. The V and J ends lost 2 bases and 3 bases respectively, with 13 bases between them. CDR3 DNA sequence: TGCGCCAGCAGCCAACAGGTAGTGATCGACTATGGCTACACCTTC. Translating it yields CASSQQVVIDYGYTF.

The sample holds many counts of this clonotype. The rearrangement joins TRBV6-6 to TRBJ1-1; 7 bases align to TRBD1. The germline V gene has CDR1 MNHNY and CDR2 SVGAGI (reference sequence). The J segment lost 1 base and the V segment lost 5 bases, leaving 1 base of the junction unmatched. This CDR3 region has 13 residues. CDR3 coding DNA: TGTGCCAGCAGTCGGGACAGGAACACTGAAGCTTTCTTT. Residues: CASSRDRNTEAFF.

In its sample, this clonotype was seen a few times. The V call is TRBV2, the J call TRBJ2-1; 7 bases map to TRBD2. There are 16 residues in the CDR3. CDR1 and CDR2 from the germline V gene are SNHLY and FYNNEI. After removal of 3 bases from V and 8 bases from J, the junction contained 13 bases not matched to a gene. In DNA, the CDR3 is TGTGCCAGCAGTGACCTTAGCGGGCGACTAGGGGATGAGCAGTTCTTC. Amino acid sequence: CASSDLSGRLGDEQFF.

This clonotype was picked up a small number of times. The chain has TRBV9 and TRBJ1-2, with D possibly matching TRBD1 (5 bases). Germline V gene sequence: CDR1 SGDLS, CDR2 YYNGEE. V lost 2 bases, J lost 6 bases, and 17 bases lay in between. This CDR3 is built from 15 residues. The CDR3 reads CASSVWGDPTHGYTF. The CDR3 nucleotides are TGTGCCAGCAGCGTGTGGGGGGACCCAACGCATGGCTACACCTTC.

The rearrangement uses TRBV7-2 and TRBJ2-3; D call uncertain. Germline-derived CDR1 and CDR2 are SGHTA and FQGNSA. The V and J ends lost 0 bases and 2 bases respectively, with 9 bases between them. The CDR3 is 15 amino acids. The CDR3 reads CASSLAVQYTDTQYF. CDR3 sequence (DNA): TGTGCCAGCAGCTTAGCGGTCCAGTACACAGATACGCAGTATTTT. The full variable domain, with the rest looked up from reference TRBV7-2 and TRBJ2-3, is GAGVSQSPSNKVTEKGKDVELRCDPISGHTALYWYRQSLGQGLEFLIYFQGNSAPDKSGLPSDRFSAERTGGSVSTLTIQRTQQEDSAVYLCASSLAVQYTDTQYFGPGTRLTVL.

The chain joins TRBV11-1 to TRBJ2-1, with D possibly matching TRBD2 (7 bases). The CDR3 covers 15 residues. CDR1 and CDR2 from the germline V gene are SGHAT and FQDESV (reference sequence). Trimming took 10 bases from V and 2 from J, leaving 18 bases between them. CDR3 DNA sequence: TGTGCCACCCGAGGGGGGGTTGGTACCTACAATGAGCAGTTCTTC. Translating gives CATRGGVGTYNEQFF.

This clonotype was seen a few times. This chain joins TRBV10-2 and TRBJ2-1; TRBD2 might be the D (6 bases). With 6 bases removed from V and 0 bases from J, the gap between germline ends came to 12 bases. CDR3 length: 15 residues. From germline, CDR1 is WSHSY and CDR2 SAAADI. DNA for the CDR3: TGCGCCAGCAGCCCAATCGGGGGCTCCTACAATGAGCAGTTCTTC. Residues: CASSPIGGSYNEQFF.

V usage is TRBV19 and J usage is TRBJ2-5, with D possibly being TRBD2 (6 bases). The closer fit of TRBJ2-1 to the DNA end suggests the J call may be wrong. CDR1 is LNHDA and CDR2 is SQIVND in the germline V gene (reference sequence). This CDR3 comprises 14 residues. CDR3 loop: CASSGGSGENEQFF. The CDR3 nucleotides are TGTGCCAGTAGTGGGGGGTCGGGGGAAAATGAGCAGTTCTTC.

This clonotype was seen a handful of times. The chain combines TRBV6-2 or TRBV6-3 with TRBJ2-1, with D uncertain. This CDR3 is built from 15 residues. Germline-derived CDR1 and CDR2 are MNHEY and SVGEGT. V was shortened by 4 bases and J by 8 bases, with 18 bases between the two germline ends. The CDR3 is CASSSGVDLLYEQFF. CDR3 coding DNA: TGTGCCAGCAGTTCCGGAGTGGACCTTTTGTATGAGCAGTTCTTC.

In its sample, this clonotype was seen a few times. The V call is TRBV7-2, the J call TRBJ1-2, with 7 bases aligning to TRBD1. Trimming cost V 2 bases and J 5 bases; bases outside gene matches: 5. Germline V gene lookup returns CDR1 SGHTA and CDR2 FQGNSA. This CDR3 has 14 residues. CDR3 in DNA: TGTGCCAGCAGCTTACTCGGGACAGAGTATGGCTACACCTTC. As protein: CASSLLGTEYGYTF.

This clonotype was counted a few times. This rearrangement joins TRBV6-5 to TRBJ1-1; no firm D call. The ends were cut back, 2 bases at V and 4 bases at J, with 11 bases in the middle. Germline V gene data show CDR1 as MNHEY and CDR2 as SVGAGI. This CDR3 has 14 amino acids. The CDR3 protein is CASSYRARGTEAFF. The CDR3, as DNA: TGTGCCAGCAGTTACCGCGCCCGGGGCACTGAAGCTTTCTTT.

The V gene is TRBV28, the J gene TRBJ2-7; TRBD1 might be the D (6 bases). The CDR3 is 15 amino acids. V shed 2 bases and J shed 4 bases, with 15 bases lying between them. The germline gives CDR1 MDHEN, CDR2 SYDVKM. In DNA, the CDR3 is TGTGCCAGCAGTTTAGGGGGCCTTGACAGTTACGAGCAGTACTTC. This encodes CASSLGGLDSYEQYF.

This clonotype has a handful of counts. The rearrangement uses TRBV7-9 and TRBJ2-7; 7 bases match TRBD2. The V gene end was trimmed by 3 bases and the J gene end by 1 base; junction bases not matched to a gene: 3. CDR3 length equals 14 residues. Germline CDR1 is SEHNR and CDR2 is FQNEAQ (reference sequence). Written as DNA, the CDR3 is TGTGCCAGCAGCTTTGCGGGAGAGTCCTACGAGCAGTACTTC. This gives the protein CASSFAGESYEQYF. The variable domain in full, completed from reference TRBV7-9 and TRBJ2-7, reads DTGVSQNPRHKITKRGQNVTFRCDPISEHNRLYWYRQTLGQGPEFLTYFQNEAQLEKSRLLSDRFSAERPKGSFSTLEIQRTEQGDSAMYLCASSFAGESYEQYFGPGTRLTVT.